The clone carrying this T cell receptor beta chain was seen only a few times. The sample belongs to a study of blood T cell repertoires in COVID-19. About the study: COVID-19 samples, acute and convalescent, were from the United States, Italy and Spain.

CDR1 is SGHRS, CDR2 YFSETQ, per germline. There are 14 residues in the CDR3. Trimming removed 4 bases at V and 2 bases at J, with 13 bases between. Per the original methods: Amplification of reference gene primers provided the estimated nucleated cell counts. The repertoire was sequenced with immunoSEQ multiplex PCR; TCRdb's copy has only in-frame clones and lacks some. V and J calls plus clone size are reproduced from that table; the DNA served to infer D and trimming. The sample has 110,000 or so clones; 70% to 85% are singletons. The chain couples TRBV5-1 to TRBJ2-7; no definite D call. The TCR originated in a woman in her 40s with acute or convalescent COVID-19. Material for sequencing was peripheral blood. CDR3 in amino acids: CASSPLGEAYEQYF. The CDR3 DNA sequence: TGCGCCAGCAGCCCCCTTGGAGAGGCCTACGAGCAGTACTTC.